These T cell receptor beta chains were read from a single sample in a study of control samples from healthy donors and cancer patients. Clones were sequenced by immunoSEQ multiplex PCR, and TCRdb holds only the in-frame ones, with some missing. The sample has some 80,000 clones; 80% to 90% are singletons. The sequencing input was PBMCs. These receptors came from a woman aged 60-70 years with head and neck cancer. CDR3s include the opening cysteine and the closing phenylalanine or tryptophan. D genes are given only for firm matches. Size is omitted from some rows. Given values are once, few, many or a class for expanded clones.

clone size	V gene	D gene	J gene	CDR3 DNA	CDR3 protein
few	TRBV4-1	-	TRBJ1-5	TGCGCCAGCAGCCAGACGATTCAGGGGCAGCAGCCCCAGCATTTT	CASSQTIQGQQPQHF
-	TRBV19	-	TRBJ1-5	TGTGCCAGTGACTGGGGGTACAATCAGCCCCAGCATTTT	CASDWGYNQPQHF
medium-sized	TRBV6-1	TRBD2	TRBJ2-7	TGTGCCAGCAGTGAACAGACTAGCGGCTCCTACGAGCAGTACTTC	CASSEQTSGSYEQYF
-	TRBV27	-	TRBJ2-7	TGTGCCAGCAGTTTATACGGAGTACCCTACGAGCAGTACTTC	CASSLYGVPYEQYF
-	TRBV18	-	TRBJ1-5	TGTGCCAGCTCACTGGACAGTAGCAATCAGCCCCAGCATTTT	CASSLDSSNQPQHF
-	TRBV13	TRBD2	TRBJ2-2	TGTGCCAGCAGCTTAGAACTAGCGACGAACACCGGGGAGCTGTTTTTT	CASSLELATNTGELFF
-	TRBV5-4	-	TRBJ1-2	TGTGCCAGCACCTCGCGGGTTGGAGGCTATGGCTACACCTTC	CASTSRVGGYGYTF
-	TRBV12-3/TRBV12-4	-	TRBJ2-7	TGTGCCAGTGGACAGTTCAGCTACGAGCAGTACTTC	CASGQFSYEQYF
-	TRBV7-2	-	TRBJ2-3	TGTGCCAGCAGCCCCCTGGTGGGGTTAAATACGCAGTATTTT	CASSPLVGLNTQYF
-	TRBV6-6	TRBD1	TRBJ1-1	TGTGCCAGCAGAAAAGAGACAGGGTGGAACACTGAAGCTTTCTTT	CASRKETGWNTEAFF
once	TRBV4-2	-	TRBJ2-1	TGTGCCAGCAGCCCTACAAGCGATCTCAATGAGCAGTTCTTC	CASSPTSDLNEQFF
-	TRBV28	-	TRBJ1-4	TGTGCCAGCAGTTTAAGTCCAGGGAATAATGAAAAACTGTTTTTT	CASSLSPGNNEKLFF
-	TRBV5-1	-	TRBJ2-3	TGCGCCAGCAGCTTGGAAAACATTGGCACAGATACGCAGTATTTT	CASSLENIGTDTQYF
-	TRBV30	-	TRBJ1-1	TGTGCCTGGAGAAGTAGAATGAACACTGAAGCTTTCTTT	CAWRSRMNTEAFF
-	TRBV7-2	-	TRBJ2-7	TGTGCCAGCAGCTTAGGCCCCCTGGGGCAGACCTACGAGCAGTACTTC	CASSLGPLGQTYEQYF
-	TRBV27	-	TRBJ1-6	TGTGCCAGCAGTTTTACAGGCCATTATTCACCCCTCCACTTT	CASSFTGHYSPLHF
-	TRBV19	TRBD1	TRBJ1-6	TGTGCCAGTAGTACGGACAGGGGAGATAATTCACCCCTCCACTTT	CASSTDRGDNSPLHF
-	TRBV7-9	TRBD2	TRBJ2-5	TGTGCCAGCAGCTTGACTAGCGGGAGTGGGACCCAGTACTTC	CASSLTSGSGTQYF
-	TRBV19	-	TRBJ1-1	TGTGCCAGTACCCCGGAGACAAGAAGGACTGAAGCTTTCTTT	CASTPETRRTEAFF
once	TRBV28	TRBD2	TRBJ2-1	TGTGCCAGCAGTTTGTTTGATTTTGCGGGAGGCTCCTACAATGAGCAGTTCTTC	CASSLFDFAGGSYNEQFF